These 5 T cell receptor beta chains came from one sample sequenced in a study of blood T cells in healthy people across ages. With a J-beta primer mix and a sample-barcoded 5' primer, a second PCR ran 7 to 11 cycles. TCRdb independently ran MiXCR on the 5' RACE reads; one entry per CDR3 protein. The table has roughly 860,000 distinct CDR3 sequences, approximately 59% seen once; the top ten hold around a quarter. The material sequenced was blood. The receptors originated from a man younger than 40 in good health.

This rearrangement joins TRBV6-1 to TRBJ2-7; D gene uncertain. In germline, CDR1 is MNHNS, CDR2 SASEGT. The V end lost 1 base, the J end lost 0 bases, and 13 bases lay between the germline ends. This CDR3 spans 16 amino acids. The CDR3 DNA reads as TGTGCCAGCAGTGAAGGAGACCCCTTGAGCTCCTACGAGCAGTACTTC. It specifies CASSEGDPLSSYEQYF.

A remark on this clonotype: This may arise from a read error, as a much more abundant clone is one base away. The rearrangement links TRBV20-1 to TRBJ1-6, with D tentatively TRBD1 (6 bases). The CDR3 covers 16 residues. Looked up from germline, CDR1 is DFQATT and CDR2 is SNEGSKA (reference sequence). Deletions cut 0 bases from V and 5 bases from J, with 14 bases between. The CDR3 region has the DNA TGCAGTGCTAGAGAAAACGGGGGCTTGAATAATTCACCCCTCCACTTT. Translation gives CSARENGGLNNSPLHF.

This clonotype was observed a handful of times. The chain employs TRBV7-2 and TRBJ2-3; 10 nucleotides align to TRBD2. The ends lost 5 bases at V and 2 bases at J; junction bases unmatched: 4. Germline lookup yields CDR1 SGHTA and CDR2 FQGNSA. The CDR3 length is 15 residues. The CDR3 sequence: CASSQLAGVTDTQYF. The CDR3 DNA reads TGTGCCAGCAGCCAGCTAGCGGGGGTCACAGATACGCAGTATTTT. The variable domain in full, completed from reference TRBV7-2 and TRBJ2-3, reads GAGVSQSPSNKVTEKGKDVELRCDPISGHTALYWYRQSLGQGLEFLIYFQGNSAPDKSGLPSDRFSAERTGGSVSTLTIQRTQQEDSAVYLCASSQLAGVTDTQYFGPGTRLTVL.

The chain couples TRBV12-3 or TRBV12-4 to TRBJ2-1, with 10 bases aligning to TRBD1. The CDR3 spans 18 residues. Trimming removed 0 bases from V and 4 bases from J; junction bases left unmatched: 9. Written as DNA, the CDR3 is TGTGCCAGCAGTTTAGCGTTTGTTGGGACAGGGGCATACAATGAGCAGTTCTTC. It translates to CASSLAFVGTGAYNEQFF.

There are a few counts of this clonotype. The chain combines TRBV25-1 with TRBJ2-5, with 12 bases matching TRBD1. The J call is uncertain, as TRBJ2-7 better fits the DNA end. Germline CDR1 reads MGHDK; CDR2 reads SYGVNS. This CDR3 spans 14 amino acids. The DNA for the CDR3 is TGTGCCAGCTCTAAGGGACAGGGGGCGTACGAGCAGTACTTC. Its translation is CASSKGQGAYEQYF.